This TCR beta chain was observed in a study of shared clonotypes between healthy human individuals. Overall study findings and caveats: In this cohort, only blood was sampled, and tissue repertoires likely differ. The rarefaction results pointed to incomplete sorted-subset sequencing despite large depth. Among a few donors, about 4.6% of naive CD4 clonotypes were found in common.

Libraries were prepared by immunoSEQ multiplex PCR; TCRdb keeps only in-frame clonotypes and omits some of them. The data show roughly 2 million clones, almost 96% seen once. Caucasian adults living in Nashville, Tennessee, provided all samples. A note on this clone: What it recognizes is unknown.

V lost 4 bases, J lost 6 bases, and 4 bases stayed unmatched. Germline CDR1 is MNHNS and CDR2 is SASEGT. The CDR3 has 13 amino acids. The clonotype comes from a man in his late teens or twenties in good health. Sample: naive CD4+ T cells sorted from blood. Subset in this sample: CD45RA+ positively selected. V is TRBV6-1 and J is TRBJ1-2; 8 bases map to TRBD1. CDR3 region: CASSGPTGDGYTF. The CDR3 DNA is TGTGCCAGCAGTGGGCCGACAGGGGATGGCTACACCTTC.